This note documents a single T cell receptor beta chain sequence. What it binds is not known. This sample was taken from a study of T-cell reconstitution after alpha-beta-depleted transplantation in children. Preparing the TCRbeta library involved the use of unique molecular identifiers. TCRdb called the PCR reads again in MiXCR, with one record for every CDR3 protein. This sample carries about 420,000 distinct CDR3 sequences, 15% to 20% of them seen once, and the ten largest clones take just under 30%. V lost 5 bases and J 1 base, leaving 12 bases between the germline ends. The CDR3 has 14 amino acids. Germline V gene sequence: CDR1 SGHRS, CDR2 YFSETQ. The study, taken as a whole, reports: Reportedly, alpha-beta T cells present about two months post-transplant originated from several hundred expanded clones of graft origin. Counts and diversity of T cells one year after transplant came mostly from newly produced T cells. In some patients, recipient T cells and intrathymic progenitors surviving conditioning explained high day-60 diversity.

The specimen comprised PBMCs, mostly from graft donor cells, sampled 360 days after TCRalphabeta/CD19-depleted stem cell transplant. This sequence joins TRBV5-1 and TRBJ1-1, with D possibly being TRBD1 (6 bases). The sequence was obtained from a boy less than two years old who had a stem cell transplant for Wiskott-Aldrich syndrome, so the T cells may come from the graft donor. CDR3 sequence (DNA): TGCGCCAGCAGGTCGGGACATACGAACACTGAAGCTTTCTTT. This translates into CASRSGHTNTEAFF.